This T cell receptor beta chain stems from a study of T cells in localized non-small cell lung cancer. Study-level points and caveats: Exceeding tumor, uninvolved adjacent lung had the highest T cell clonality.

The data were produced by immunoSEQ multiplex PCR, yet TCRdb's version contains in-frame clones alone and is incomplete. The sample lists around 91,000 clones, 87% occurring once. On this clone: Antigen: not known.

CDR3 size: 16 residues. CDR1 and CDR2 from the germline V gene are SGHRS and YFSETQ. V gave up 0 bases and J gave up 3 bases, with 14 bases separating them. This specimen was peripheral blood, taken before any cancer treatment. The sequence derives from a man aged 35-75 years with stage I squamous cell lung carcinoma. The genes are TRBV5-1 and TRBJ2-3, with D possibly TRBD2 on 6 matching bases. The CDR3 region has the DNA TGCGCCAGCAGCTTGGGCGGGACCCACGGGACAGATACGCAGTATTTT. As protein: CASSLGGTHGTDTQYF.